This TCR beta chain was sequenced for a study of blood T cell repertoires in COVID-19. At the level of the study: Acute-phase and convalescent COVID-19 samples originated in the United States, Italy and Spain.

Source study methods: Reference gene primer amplification gave nucleated cell count estimates. TCRdb's copy holds only in-frame clones and misses some; the assay was immunoSEQ multiplex PCR. V and J calls and clone size are those listed in that table; D and trimming were worked out from the DNA. The sample gives under 85,000 clones, around 84% of which show up once; roughly 3.5% is in the top ten. Only one count was recorded for this clone. This TCR was recovered from a man aged 45-60 years with acute or convalescent COVID-19. The specimen sequenced was peripheral blood.

CDR3 DNA: TGTGCCAGCAGCGGGGCCGTTAGTCCGCTGGGGACTGAAGCTTTCTTT. Translation: CASSGAVSPLGTEAFF. The gene calls are TRBV7-6 and TRBJ1-1; perhaps TRBD1 as D (5 bases). V dropped 5 bases and J dropped 5 bases, with 21 bases sitting between them. The germline V gene has CDR1 SGHVS and CDR2 FNYEAQ. The CDR3 consists of 16 residues.